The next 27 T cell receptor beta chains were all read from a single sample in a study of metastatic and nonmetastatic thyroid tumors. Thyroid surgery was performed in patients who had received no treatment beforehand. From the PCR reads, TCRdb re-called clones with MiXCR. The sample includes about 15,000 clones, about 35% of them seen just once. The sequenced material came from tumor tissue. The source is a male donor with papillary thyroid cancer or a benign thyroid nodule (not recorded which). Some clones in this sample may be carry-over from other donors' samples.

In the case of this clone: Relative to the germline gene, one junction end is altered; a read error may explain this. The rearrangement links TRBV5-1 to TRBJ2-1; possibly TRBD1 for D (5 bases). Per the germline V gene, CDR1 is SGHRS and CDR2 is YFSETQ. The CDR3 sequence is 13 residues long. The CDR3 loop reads CACSLGRLNEQFF. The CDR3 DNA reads TGCGCCTGCAGCTTGGGGCGGCTCAATGAGCAGTTCTTC.

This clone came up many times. As DNA, the CDR3 is TGTGCCACCAGTGACCCGAACGATGTCAGACCTAACTATGGCTACACCTTC. Translating it yields CATSDPNDVRPNYGYTF. V is TRBV24-1 and J is TRBJ1-2, with no clear D. Trimming left V 4 bases short and J 0 bases short, with 17 bases between. CDR3 length equals 17 residues. Germline V gives CDR1 KGHDR, CDR2 SFDVKD.

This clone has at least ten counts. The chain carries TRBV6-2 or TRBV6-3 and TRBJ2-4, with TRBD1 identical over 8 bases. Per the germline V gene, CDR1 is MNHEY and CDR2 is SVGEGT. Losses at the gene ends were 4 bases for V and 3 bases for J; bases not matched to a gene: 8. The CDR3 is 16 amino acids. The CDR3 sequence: CASSLGRGQDKNIQYF. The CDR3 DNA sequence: TGTGCCAGCAGTTTAGGACGGGGACAGGACAAAAACATTCAGTACTTC.

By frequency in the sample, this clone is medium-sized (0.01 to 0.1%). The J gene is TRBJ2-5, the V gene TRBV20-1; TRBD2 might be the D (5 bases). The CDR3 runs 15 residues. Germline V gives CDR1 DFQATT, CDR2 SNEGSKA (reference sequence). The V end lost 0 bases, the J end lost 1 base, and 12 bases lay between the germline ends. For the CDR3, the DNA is TGCAGTGCTAGAGATCTGAAGCGGAGCCAAGAGACCCAGTACTTC. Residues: CSARDLKRSQETQYF.

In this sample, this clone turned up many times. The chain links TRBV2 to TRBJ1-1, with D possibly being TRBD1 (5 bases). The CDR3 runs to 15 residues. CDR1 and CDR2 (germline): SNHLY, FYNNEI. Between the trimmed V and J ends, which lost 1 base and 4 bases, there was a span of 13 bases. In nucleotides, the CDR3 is TGTGCCAGCAGTGAAGGTCAGGGAAGATTCACTGAAGCTTTCTTT. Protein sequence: CASSEGQGRFTEAFF. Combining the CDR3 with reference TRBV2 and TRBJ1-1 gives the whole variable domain EPEVTQTPSHQVTQMGQEVILRCVPISNHLYFYWYRQILGQKVEFLVSFYNNEISEKSEIFDDQFSVERPDGSNFTLKIRSTKLEDSAMYFCASSEGQGRFTEAFFGQGTRLTVV.

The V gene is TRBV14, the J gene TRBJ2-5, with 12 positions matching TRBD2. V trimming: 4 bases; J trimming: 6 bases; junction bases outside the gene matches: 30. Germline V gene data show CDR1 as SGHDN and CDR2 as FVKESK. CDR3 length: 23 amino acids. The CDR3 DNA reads TGTGCCAGCAGCCGAGAGAGGTCCGGCAACACCATCTCTAGCGGGAGGGCGTGGAAGACCCAGTACTTC. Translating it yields CASSRERSGNTISSGRAWKTQYF.

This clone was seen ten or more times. The CDR3 loop reads CASSPSNTEAFF. In nucleotides, the CDR3 is TGTGCCAGCAGCCCCTCTAACACTGAAGCTTTCTTT. The V call is TRBV6-1, the J call TRBJ1-1; the D is unclear. Germline V gene sequence: CDR1 MNHNS, CDR2 SASEGT. V was pared by 6 bases and J by 2 bases, with 7 bases between. CDR3 length equals 12 residues.

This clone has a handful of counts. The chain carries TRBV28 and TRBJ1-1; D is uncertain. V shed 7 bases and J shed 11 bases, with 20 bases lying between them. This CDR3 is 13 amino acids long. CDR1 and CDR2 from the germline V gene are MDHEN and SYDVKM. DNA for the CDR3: TGTGCCAGCACCCTACCTGGTGGCGGGCGGGCTTTCTTT. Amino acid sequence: CASTLPGGGRAFF.

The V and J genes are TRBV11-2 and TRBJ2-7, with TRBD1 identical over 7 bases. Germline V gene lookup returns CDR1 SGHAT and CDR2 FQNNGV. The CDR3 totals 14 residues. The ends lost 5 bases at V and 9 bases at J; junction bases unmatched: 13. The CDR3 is CASSPGTAALGQYF. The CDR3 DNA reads TGTGCCAGCAGCCCCGGGACAGCCGCCCTTGGGCAGTACTTC.

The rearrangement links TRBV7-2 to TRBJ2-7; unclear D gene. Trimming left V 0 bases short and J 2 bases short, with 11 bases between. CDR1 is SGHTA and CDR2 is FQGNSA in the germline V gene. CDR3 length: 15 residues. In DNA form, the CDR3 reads TGTGCCAGCAGCTTAGCTGGCTCACCGACCTACGAGCAGTACTTC. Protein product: CASSLAGSPTYEQYF.

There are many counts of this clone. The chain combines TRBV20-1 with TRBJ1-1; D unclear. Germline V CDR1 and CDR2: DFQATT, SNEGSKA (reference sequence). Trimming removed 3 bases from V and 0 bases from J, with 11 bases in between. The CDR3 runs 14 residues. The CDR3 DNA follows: TGCAGTGCTAGGCTGGCGGGGTTGAACACTGAAGCTTTCTTT. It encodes CSARLAGLNTEAFF.

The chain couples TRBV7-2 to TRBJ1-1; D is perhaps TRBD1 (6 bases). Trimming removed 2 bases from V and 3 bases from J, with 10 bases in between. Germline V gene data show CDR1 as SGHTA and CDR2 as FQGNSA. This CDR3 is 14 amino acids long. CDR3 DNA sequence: TGTGCCAGCAGCTTACAGAGGGGGGACACTGAAGCTTTCTTT. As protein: CASSLQRGDTEAFF.

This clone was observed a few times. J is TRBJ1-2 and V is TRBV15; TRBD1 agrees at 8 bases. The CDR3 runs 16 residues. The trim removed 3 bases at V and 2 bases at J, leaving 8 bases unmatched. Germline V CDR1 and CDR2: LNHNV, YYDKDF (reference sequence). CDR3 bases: TGTGCCACCAGCAGGGGGGAGGCAGGGGGCAACTATGGCTACACCTTC. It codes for CATSRGEAGGNYGYTF. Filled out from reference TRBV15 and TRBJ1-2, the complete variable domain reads DAMVIQNPRYQVTQFGKPVTLSCSQTLNHNVMYWYQQKSSQAPKLLFHYYDKDFNNEADTPDNFQSRRPNTSFCFLDIRSPGLGDTAMYLCATSRGEAGGNYGYTFGSGTRLTVV.

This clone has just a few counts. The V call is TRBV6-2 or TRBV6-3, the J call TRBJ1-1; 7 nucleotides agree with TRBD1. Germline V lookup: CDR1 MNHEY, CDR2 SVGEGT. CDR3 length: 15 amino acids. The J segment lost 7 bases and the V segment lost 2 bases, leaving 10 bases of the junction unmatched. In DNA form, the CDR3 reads TGTGCCAGCAGTTACCCAGGGGGTCAGGCCGGTGAAGCTTTCTTT. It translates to CASSYPGGQAGEAFF.

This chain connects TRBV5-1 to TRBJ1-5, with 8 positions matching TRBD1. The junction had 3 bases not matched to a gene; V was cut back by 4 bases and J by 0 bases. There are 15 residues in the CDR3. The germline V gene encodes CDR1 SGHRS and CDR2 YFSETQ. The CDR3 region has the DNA TGCGCCAGCAGCCCGGGGACAGGTAGCAATCAGCCCCAGCATTTT. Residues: CASSPGTGSNQPQHF.

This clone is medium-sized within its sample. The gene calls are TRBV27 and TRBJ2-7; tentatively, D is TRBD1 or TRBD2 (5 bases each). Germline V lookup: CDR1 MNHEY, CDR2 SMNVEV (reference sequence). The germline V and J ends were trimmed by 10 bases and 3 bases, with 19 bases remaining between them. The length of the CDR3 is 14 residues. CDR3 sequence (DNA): TGTGCCATTACGCCCCAGGGACGGAGCTACGAGCAGTACTTC. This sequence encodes CAITPQGRSYEQYF.

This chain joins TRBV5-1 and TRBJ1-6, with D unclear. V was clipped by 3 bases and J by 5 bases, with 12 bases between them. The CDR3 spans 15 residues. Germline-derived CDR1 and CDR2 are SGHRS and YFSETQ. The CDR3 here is CASSSLGRNNSPLHF. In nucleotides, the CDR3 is TGCGCCAGCAGCTCCCTCGGGAGAAATAATTCACCCCTCCACTTT.

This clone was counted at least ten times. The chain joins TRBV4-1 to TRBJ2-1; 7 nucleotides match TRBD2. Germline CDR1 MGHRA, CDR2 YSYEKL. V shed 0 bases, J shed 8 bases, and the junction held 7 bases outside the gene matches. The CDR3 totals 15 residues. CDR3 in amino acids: CASSQDRVRGDEQFF. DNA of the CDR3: TGCGCCAGCAGCCAAGATCGGGTCCGGGGGGATGAGCAGTTCTTC.

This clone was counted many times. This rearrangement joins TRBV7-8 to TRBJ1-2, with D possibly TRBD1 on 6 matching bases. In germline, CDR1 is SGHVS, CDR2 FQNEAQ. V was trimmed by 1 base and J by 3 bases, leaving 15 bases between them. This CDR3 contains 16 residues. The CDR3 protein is CASSLVWDTQDYGYTF. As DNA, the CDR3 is TGTGCCAGCAGCTTAGTCTGGGACACTCAAGACTATGGCTACACCTTC.

CDR3 sequence: CASSYDSSGRTDTQYF. In DNA form, the CDR3 reads TGTGCCAGCAGCTACGACTCTAGCGGGAGGACAGATACGCAGTATTTT. J is TRBJ2-3 and V is TRBV28, with 11 positions matching TRBD2. The germline V gene has CDR1 MDHEN and CDR2 SYDVKM. Unmatched junction bases numbered 8, after V lost 6 bases and J lost 3 bases. The CDR3 totals 16 residues.

CDR3 protein: CASSETAREPQHF. CDR3 nucleotide sequence: TGTGCCAGCAGCGAGACAGCCCGGGAGCCCCAGCATTTT. The chain joins TRBV2 to TRBJ1-5; a weak D match, TRBD1 (5 bases). Per the germline V gene, CDR1 is SNHLY and CDR2 is FYNNEI. The V and J ends lost 6 bases and 8 bases respectively, with 14 bases between them. This CDR3 is built from 13 residues.

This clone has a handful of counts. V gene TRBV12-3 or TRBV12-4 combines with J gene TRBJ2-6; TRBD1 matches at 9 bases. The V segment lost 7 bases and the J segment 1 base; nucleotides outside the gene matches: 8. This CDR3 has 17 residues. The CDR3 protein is CASNPGQGRSGANVLTF. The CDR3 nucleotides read TGTGCCAGCAACCCGGGACAGGGTAGGTCTGGGGCCAACGTCCTGACTTTC.

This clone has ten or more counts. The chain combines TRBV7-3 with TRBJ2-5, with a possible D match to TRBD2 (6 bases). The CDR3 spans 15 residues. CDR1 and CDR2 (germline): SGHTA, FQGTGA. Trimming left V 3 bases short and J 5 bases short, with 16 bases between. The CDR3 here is CASSLAAGPTETQYF. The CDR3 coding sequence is TGTGCCAGCAGCTTGGCGGCGGGGCCCACGGAGACCCAGTACTTC.

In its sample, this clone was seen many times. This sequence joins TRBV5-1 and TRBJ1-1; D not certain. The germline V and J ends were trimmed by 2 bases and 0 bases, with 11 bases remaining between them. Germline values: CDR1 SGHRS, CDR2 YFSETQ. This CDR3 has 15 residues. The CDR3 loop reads CASSFSVQMNTEAFF. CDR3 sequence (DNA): TGCGCCAGCAGCTTCTCGGTCCAAATGAACACTGAAGCTTTCTTT. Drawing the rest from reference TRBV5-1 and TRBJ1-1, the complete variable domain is KAGVTQTPRYLIKTRGQQVTLSCSPISGHRSVSWYQQTPGQGLQFLFEYFSETQRNKGNFPGRFSGRQFSNSRSEMNVSTLELGDSALYLCASSFSVQMNTEAFFGQGTRLTVV.

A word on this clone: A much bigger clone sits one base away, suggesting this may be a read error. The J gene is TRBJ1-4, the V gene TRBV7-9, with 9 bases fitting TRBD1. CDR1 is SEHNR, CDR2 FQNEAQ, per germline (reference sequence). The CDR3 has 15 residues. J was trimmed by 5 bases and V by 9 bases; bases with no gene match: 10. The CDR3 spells CARSLDRGSNEKLFF. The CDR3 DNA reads TGTGCCAGAAGCCTAGACAGGGGGTCGAATGAAAAACTGTTTTTT.

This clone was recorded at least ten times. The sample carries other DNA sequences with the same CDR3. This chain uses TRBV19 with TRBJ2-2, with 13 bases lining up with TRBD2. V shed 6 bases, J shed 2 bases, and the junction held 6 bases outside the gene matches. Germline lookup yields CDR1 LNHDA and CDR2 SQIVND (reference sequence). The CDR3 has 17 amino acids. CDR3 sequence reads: CASSRGLAGINTGELFF. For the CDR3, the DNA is TGTGCCAGTAGCCGGGGACTAGCGGGGATTAACACCGGGGAGCTGTTTTTT. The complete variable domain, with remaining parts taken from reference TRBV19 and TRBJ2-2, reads DGGITQSPKYLFRKEGQNVTLSCEQNLNHDAMYWYRQDPGQGLRLIYYSQIVNDFQKGDIAEGYSVSREKKESFPLTVTSAQKNPTAFYLCASSRGLAGINTGELFFGEGSRLTVL.

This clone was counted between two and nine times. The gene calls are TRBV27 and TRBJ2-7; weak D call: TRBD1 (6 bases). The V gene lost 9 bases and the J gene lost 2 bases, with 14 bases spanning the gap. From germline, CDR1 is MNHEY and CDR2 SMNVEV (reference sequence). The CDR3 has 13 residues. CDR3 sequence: CASQKQGTYEQYF. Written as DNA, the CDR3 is TGTGCCAGTCAAAAGCAGGGGACCTACGAGCAGTACTTC.